This TCR beta chain came from a study of shared clonotypes between healthy human individuals. Using immunoSEQ multiplex PCR, the repertoire was profiled, and TCRdb retains in-frame clones only, with some absent. The sample yields a few million clones, roughly 93% seen once. J gave up 8 bases and V 5 bases, and 9 bases lay outside the gene matches. Germline CDR1 and CDR2: SEHNR and FQNEAQ (reference sequence). The CDR3 runs 15 residues. The chain carries TRBV7-9 and TRBJ1-4, with TRBD1 matching over 9 bases. The sample was naive CD4+ T cells from PBMCs. Stated subset: CD45RA+ positively selected. This sequence was found in a man between 18 and 29 years old in good health. Some clones in this sample may be carry-over from other donors' samples. DNA for the CDR3: TGTGCCAGCAGCCCCCTAGGGGACAGGGACGAAAAACTGTTTTTT. This encodes CASSPLGDRDEKLFF.